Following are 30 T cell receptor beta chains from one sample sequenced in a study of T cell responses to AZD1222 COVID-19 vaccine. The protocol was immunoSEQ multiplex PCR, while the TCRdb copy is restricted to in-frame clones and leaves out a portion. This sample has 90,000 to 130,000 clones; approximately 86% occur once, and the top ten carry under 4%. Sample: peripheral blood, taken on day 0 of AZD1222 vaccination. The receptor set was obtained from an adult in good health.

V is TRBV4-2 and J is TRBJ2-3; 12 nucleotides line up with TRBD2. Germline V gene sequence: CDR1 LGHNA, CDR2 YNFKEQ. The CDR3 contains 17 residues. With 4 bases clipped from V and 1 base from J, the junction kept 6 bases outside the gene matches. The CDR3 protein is CASSRPRLAGGTDTQYF. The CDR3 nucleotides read TGTGCCAGCAGCCGCCCGCGACTAGCGGGGGGCACAGATACGCAGTATTTT.

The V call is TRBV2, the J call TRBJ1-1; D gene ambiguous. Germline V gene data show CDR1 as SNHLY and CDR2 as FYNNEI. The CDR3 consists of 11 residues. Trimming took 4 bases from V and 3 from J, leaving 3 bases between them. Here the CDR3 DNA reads TGTGCCAGCAGTGTGGACACTGAAGCTTTCTTT. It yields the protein CASSVDTEAFF.

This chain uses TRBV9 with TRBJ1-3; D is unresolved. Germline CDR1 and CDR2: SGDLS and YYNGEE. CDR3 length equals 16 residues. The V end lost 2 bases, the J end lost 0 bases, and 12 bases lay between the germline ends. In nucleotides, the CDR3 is TGTGCCAGCAGCGTCATGGGAATTAGCTCTGGAAACACCATATATTTT. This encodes CASSVMGISSGNTIYF.

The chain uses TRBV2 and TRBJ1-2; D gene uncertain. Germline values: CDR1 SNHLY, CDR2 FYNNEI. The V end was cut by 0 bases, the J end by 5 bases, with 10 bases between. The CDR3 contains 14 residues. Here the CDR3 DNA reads TGTGCCAGCAGTGAAGCGTTTGTCAGTTATGGCTACACCTTC. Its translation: CASSEAFVSYGYTF.

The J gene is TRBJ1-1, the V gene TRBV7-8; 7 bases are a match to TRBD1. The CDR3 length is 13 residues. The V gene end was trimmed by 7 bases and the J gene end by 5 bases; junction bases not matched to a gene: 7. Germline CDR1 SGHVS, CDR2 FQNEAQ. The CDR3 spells CASMDRRRTEAFF. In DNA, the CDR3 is TGTGCCAGCATGGACAGGCGGAGGACTGAAGCTTTCTTT.

CDR3 bases: TGTGCCAGCAGTTACTCGTTGGGCGTAGAGGGCTACACCTTC. Translated: CASSYSLGVEGYTF. The chain links TRBV6-5 to TRBJ1-2; D remains ambiguous. V was cut by 0 bases and J by 8 bases, with 13 bases left in between. Germline V gene data show CDR1 as MNHEY and CDR2 as SVGAGI. The CDR3 runs 14 residues.

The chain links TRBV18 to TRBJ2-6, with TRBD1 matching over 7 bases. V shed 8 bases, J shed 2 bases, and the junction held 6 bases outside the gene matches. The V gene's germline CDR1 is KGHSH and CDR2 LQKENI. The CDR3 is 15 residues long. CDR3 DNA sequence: TGTGCCAGCCGCAGGGGGTCCGCTGGGGCCAACGTCCTGACTTTC. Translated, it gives CASRRGSAGANVLTF.

The CDR3 here is CASNPTGSNQPQHF. CDR3 bases: TGTGCCAGTAATCCCACGGGTAGCAATCAGCCCCAGCATTTT. The V gene is TRBV19, the J gene TRBJ1-5; D not resolved. The CDR3 is 14 amino acids. From germline, CDR1 is LNHDA and CDR2 SQIVND (reference sequence). V lost 7 bases and J lost 0, with 10 bases in between.

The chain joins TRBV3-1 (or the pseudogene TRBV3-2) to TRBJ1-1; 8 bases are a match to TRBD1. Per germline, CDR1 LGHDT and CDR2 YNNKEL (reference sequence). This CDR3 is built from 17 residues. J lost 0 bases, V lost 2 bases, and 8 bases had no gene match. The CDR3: CASSQNRGGRMNTEAFF. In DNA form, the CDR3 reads TGTGCCAGCAGCCAAAACAGGGGGGGGAGGATGAACACTGAAGCTTTCTTT.

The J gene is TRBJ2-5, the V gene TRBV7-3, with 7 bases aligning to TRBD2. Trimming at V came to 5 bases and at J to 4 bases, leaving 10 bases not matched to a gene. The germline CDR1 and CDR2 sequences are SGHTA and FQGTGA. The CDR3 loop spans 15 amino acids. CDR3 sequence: CASSLPGPGGETQYF. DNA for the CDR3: TGTGCCAGCAGCCTTCCTGGCCCGGGGGGAGAGACCCAGTACTTC.

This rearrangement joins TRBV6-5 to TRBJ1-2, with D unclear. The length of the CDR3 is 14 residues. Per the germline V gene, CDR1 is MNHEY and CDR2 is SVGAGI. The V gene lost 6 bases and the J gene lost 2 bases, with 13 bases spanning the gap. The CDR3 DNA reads TGTGCCAGCAGCCGCAGAGTTCCAAACTATGGCTACACCTTC. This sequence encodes CASSRRVPNYGYTF.

The CDR3 bases are TGTGCCAGCTCATCGGGACTAGCGGGATCTGGGGAGACCCAGTACTTC. Translating gives CASSSGLAGSGETQYF. V usage is TRBV18 and J usage is TRBJ2-5; 13 nucleotides align to TRBD2. Trimming removed 5 bases from V and 5 bases from J; junction bases left unmatched: 8. Germline loops: CDR1 KGHSH, CDR2 LQKENI. This CDR3 is built from 16 residues.

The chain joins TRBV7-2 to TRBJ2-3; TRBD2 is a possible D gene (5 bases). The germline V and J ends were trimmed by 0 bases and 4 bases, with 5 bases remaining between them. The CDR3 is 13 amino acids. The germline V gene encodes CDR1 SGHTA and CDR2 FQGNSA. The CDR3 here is CASSLARADTQYF. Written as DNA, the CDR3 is TGTGCCAGCAGCTTAGCGAGGGCAGATACGCAGTATTTT.

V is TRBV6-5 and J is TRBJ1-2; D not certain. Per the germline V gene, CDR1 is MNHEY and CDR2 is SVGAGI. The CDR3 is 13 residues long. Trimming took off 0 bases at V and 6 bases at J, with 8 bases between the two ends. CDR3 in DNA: TGTGCCAGCAGTTACTCTGGGGAAAATGGCTACACCTTC. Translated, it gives CASSYSGENGYTF.

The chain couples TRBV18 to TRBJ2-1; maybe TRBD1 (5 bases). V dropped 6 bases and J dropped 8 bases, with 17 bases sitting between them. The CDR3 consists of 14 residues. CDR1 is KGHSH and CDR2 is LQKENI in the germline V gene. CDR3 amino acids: CASSPGTGIDEQFF. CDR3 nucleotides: TGTGCCAGCTCCCCCGGAACAGGAATCGATGAGCAGTTCTTC.

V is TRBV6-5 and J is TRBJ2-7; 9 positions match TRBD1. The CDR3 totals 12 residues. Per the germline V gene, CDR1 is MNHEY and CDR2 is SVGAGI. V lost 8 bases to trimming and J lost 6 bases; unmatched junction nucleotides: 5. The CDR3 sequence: CASGDRVGEQYF. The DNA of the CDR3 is TGTGCCAGCGGGGACAGGGTGGGCGAGCAGTACTTC.

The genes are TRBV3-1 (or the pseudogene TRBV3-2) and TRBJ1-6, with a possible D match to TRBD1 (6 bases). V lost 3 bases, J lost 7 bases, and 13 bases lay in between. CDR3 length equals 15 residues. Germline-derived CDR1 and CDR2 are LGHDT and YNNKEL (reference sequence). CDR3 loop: CASSQAQGSNSPLHF. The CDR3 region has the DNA TGTGCCAGCAGCCAGGCCCAGGGGAGCAATTCACCCCTCCACTTT.

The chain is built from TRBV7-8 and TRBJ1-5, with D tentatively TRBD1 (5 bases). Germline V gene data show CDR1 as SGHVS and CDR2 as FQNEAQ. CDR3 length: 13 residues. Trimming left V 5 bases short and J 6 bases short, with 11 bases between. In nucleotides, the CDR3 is TGTGCCAGCAGCCGAGGGGTTAGTCAGCCCCAGCATTTT. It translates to CASSRGVSQPQHF.

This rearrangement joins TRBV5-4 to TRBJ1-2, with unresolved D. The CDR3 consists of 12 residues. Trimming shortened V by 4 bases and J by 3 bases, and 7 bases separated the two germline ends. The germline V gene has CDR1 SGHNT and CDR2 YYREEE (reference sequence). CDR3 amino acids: CASSPGDYGYTF. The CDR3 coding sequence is TGTGCCAGCAGCCCCGGGGACTATGGCTACACCTTC.

The CDR3 nucleotides are TGTGCCTGGAGCGTTGGACTAGCGAGGGTGGGGGAGCTGTTTTTT. Protein sequence: CAWSVGLARVGELFF. The J gene is TRBJ2-2, the V gene TRBV30; TRBD2 agrees at 9 bases. Germline assignment: CDR1 GTSNPN and CDR2 SVGIG (reference sequence). The CDR3 totals 15 residues. With 3 bases clipped from V and 8 bases from J, the junction kept 10 bases outside the gene matches.

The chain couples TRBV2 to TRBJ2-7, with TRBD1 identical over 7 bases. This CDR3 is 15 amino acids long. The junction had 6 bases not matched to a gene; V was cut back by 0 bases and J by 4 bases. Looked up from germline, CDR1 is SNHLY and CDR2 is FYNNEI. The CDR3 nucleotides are TGTGCCAGCAGTGAAGCGGTAGGGACAGTGTACGAGCAGTACTTC. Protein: CASSEAVGTVYEQYF.

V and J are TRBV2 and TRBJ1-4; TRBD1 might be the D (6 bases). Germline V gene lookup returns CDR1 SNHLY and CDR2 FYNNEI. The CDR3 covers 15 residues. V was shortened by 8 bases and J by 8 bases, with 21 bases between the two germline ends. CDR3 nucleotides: TGTGCCAGCGGAGTCGGACAGTCAGCAGGGGAAAAACTGTTTTTT. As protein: CASGVGQSAGEKLFF.

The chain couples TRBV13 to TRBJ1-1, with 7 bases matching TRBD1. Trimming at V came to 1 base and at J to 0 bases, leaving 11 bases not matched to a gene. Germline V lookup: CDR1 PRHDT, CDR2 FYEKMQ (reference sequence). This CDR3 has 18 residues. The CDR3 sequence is CASSLVRGPLFLNTEAFF. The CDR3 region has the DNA TGTGCCAGCAGCTTAGTTAGGGGGCCCCTTTTCCTGAACACTGAAGCTTTCTTT.

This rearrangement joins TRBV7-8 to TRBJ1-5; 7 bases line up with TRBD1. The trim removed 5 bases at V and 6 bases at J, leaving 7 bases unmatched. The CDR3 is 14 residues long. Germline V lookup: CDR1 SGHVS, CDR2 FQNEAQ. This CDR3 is CASSPGTVSQPQHF. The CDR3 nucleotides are TGTGCCAGCAGCCCAGGGACAGTGAGTCAGCCCCAGCATTTT.

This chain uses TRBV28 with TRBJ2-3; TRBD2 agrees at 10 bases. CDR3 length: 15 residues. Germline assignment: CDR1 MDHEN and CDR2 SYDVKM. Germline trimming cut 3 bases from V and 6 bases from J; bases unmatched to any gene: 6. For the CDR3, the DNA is TGTGCCAGCAGTTTTGAGCGGGGGGGCCAGGATACGCAGTATTTT. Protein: CASSFERGGQDTQYF.

The CDR3 sequence: CASRSGVGADTQYF. DNA for the CDR3: TGTGCCAGCAGGAGCGGGGTAGGGGCAGATACGCAGTATTTT. The V and J genes are TRBV6-5 and TRBJ2-3; 7 nucleotides agree with TRBD2. This CDR3 has 14 residues. Germline trimming cut 6 bases from V and 4 bases from J; bases unmatched to any gene: 7. CDR1 and CDR2 from the germline V gene are MNHEY and SVGAGI.

CDR3 sequence: CASSYVGQGLYQPQHF. For the CDR3, the DNA is TGTGCCAGCAGTTACGTGGGACAGGGGCTCTATCAGCCCCAGCATTTT. This chain uses TRBV6-2 or TRBV6-3 with TRBJ1-5; 10 positions agree with TRBD1. The V and J ends lost 2 bases and 5 bases, in that order; junction bases with no gene match: 6. The germline gives CDR1 MNHEY, CDR2 SVGEGT. The CDR3 loop spans 16 amino acids.

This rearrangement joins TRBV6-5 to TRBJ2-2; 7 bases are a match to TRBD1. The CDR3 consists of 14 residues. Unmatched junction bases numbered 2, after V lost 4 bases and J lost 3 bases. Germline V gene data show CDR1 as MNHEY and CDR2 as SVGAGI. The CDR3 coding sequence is TGTGCCAGCAGTTGGCAGGGGGACACCGGGGAGCTGTTTTTT. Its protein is CASSWQGDTGELFF.

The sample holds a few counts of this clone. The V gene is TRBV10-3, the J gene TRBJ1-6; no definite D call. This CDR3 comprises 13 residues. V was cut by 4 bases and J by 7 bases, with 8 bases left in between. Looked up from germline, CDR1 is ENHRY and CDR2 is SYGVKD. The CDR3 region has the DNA TGTGCCATCAGTGGAGCGGAAAATTCACCCCTCCACTTT. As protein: CAISGAENSPLHF.

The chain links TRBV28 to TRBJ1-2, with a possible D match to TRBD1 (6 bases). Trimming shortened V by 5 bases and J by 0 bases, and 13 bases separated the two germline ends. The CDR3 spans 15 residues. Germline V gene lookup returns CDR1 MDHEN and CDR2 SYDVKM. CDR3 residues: CASSPGAGTNYGYTF. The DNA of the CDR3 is TGTGCCAGCAGTCCAGGGGCAGGGACTAACTATGGCTACACCTTC.